Presented here are 19 T cell receptor beta chains from one specimen sequenced in a study of PD-1 blockade in classical Hodgkin lymphoma. Each patient's relapse followed autologous stem cell transplantation, and brentuximab vedotin exposure varied. The method was immunoSEQ multiplex PCR; TCRdb's version includes in-frame clones alone and lacks a portion of them. The sample includes about 46,000 clones, about 78% of them seen just once. Here the sequenced sample was peripheral blood mononuclear cells (PBMCs), taken before the second cycle of nivolumab. The origin of the receptors is a human donor with classical Hodgkin lymphoma.

This chain joins TRBV10-2 and TRBJ1-2; D unclear. V was pared by 5 bases and J by 4 bases, with 11 bases between. Per germline, CDR1 WSHSY and CDR2 SAAADI. There are 13 residues in the CDR3. The CDR3 region is CASSLEGGYGYTF. As DNA, the CDR3 is TGCGCCAGCAGTCTTGAGGGCGGCTATGGCTACACCTTC.

The V and J genes are TRBV5-4 and TRBJ2-7, with a possible D match to TRBD1 (5 bases). The CDR3 is 15 amino acids. Trimming shortened V by 3 bases and J by 3 bases, and 16 bases separated the two germline ends. CDR1 and CDR2 from the germline V gene are SGHNT and YYREEE (reference sequence). CDR3 DNA sequence: TGTGCCAGCAGCTCCCAGGGTCGCAGAAGCTACGAGCAGTACTTC. Its protein is CASSSQGRRSYEQYF.

This clone was counted once. V and J are TRBV2 and TRBJ2-1; TRBD2 matches at 14 bases. The V segment lost 9 bases and the J segment 8 bases; nucleotides outside the gene matches: 3. Per the germline V gene, CDR1 is SNHLY and CDR2 is FYNNEI. CDR3 length: 13 residues. The CDR3 is CASGTSGSHEQFF. CDR3 DNA: TGTGCCAGTGGGACTAGCGGGAGCCATGAGCAGTTCTTC.

The V and J genes are TRBV10-3 and TRBJ1-1; D perhaps matches TRBD1 (6 bases). With 1 base removed from V and 3 bases from J, the gap between germline ends came to 12 bases. The CDR3 is 15 amino acids. CDR1 ENHRY and CDR2 SYGVKD come from the germline V gene. Here the CDR3 DNA reads TGTGCCATCAGTGAGTTGGGCAGGGGAGACACTGAAGCTTTCTTT. It yields the protein CAISELGRGDTEAFF.

CDR3 loop: CATYGSLSTGELFF. DNA of the CDR3: TGTGCCACCTACGGGAGTTTGAGTACCGGGGAGCTGTTTTTT. V is TRBV10-3 and J is TRBJ2-2, with a possible D match to TRBD2 (6 bases). Trimming removed 10 bases at V and 5 bases at J, with 17 bases between. The CDR3 spans 14 residues. Looked up from germline, CDR1 is ENHRY and CDR2 is SYGVKD.

This sequence joins TRBV19 and TRBJ1-5; maybe TRBD1 (5 bases). Looked up from germline, CDR1 is LNHDA and CDR2 is SQIVND (reference sequence). V dropped 2 bases and J dropped 0 bases, with 11 bases sitting between them. The CDR3 runs to 16 residues. CDR3 DNA: TGTGCCAGTAGTATATCTGGCAGGGATAGCAATCAGCCCCAGCATTTT. It codes for CASSISGRDSNQPQHF.

The rearrangement uses TRBV6-1 and TRBJ1-2; 8 bases align to TRBD1. This CDR3 is 12 amino acids long. Germline-derived CDR1 and CDR2 are MNHNS and SASEGT. V was pared by 8 bases and J by 4 bases, with 3 bases of the junction left unmatched. The DNA for the CDR3 is TGTGCCAGCTTAACAGGGGGCTATGGCTACACCTTC. This translates into CASLTGGYGYTF.

The V call is TRBV11-2, the J call TRBJ2-7; D may be TRBD2 (6 bases). The V and J ends lost 1 base and 5 bases respectively, with 12 bases between them. The CDR3 runs to 14 residues. From germline, CDR1 is SGHAT and CDR2 FQNNGV. Written as DNA, the CDR3 is TGTGCCAGCAGCTTAGGGGGGAGGTGGAACGAGCAGTACTTC. This sequence encodes CASSLGGRWNEQYF.

This rearrangement joins TRBV6-5 to TRBJ1-1; D perhaps matches TRBD1 (5 bases). The V gene's germline CDR1 is MNHEY and CDR2 SVGAGI. Trimming shortened V by 4 bases and J by 1 base, and 13 bases separated the two germline ends. The CDR3 has 15 residues. The CDR3 DNA is TGTGCCAGCAGTTTCTTGGACATTCAGAACACTGAAGCTTTCTTT. Translation: CASSFLDIQNTEAFF.

This clone was observed a handful of times. The chain has TRBV5-1 and TRBJ1-1; D uncertain. Deletions cut 4 bases from V and 1 base from J, with 11 bases between. There are 14 residues in the CDR3. Germline-derived CDR1 and CDR2 are SGHRS and YFSETQ. The CDR3 sequence: CASSLSSGNTEAFF. CDR3 nucleotides: TGCGCCAGCAGCCTTTCATCAGGGAACACTGAAGCTTTCTTT. The full variable domain, with the rest looked up from reference TRBV5-1 and TRBJ1-1, is KAGVTQTPRYLIKTRGQQVTLSCSPISGHRSVSWYQQTPGQGLQFLFEYFSETQRNKGNFPGRFSGRQFSNSRSEMNVSTLELGDSALYLCASSLSSGNTEAFFGQGTRLTVV.

The chain joins TRBV27 to TRBJ1-1, with a weak D call TRBD1 (5 bases). Trimming shortened V by 5 bases and J by 0 bases, and 10 bases separated the two germline ends. Germline CDR1 is MNHEY and CDR2 is SMNVEV (reference sequence). CDR3 length: 14 residues. The CDR3 region is CASSGMGLNTEAFF. DNA of the CDR3: TGTGCCAGCAGTGGGATGGGGCTGAACACTGAAGCTTTCTTT.

The V gene is TRBV9, the J gene TRBJ2-2; D gene uncertain. Germline V gives CDR1 SGDLS, CDR2 YYNGEE. This CDR3 is 14 amino acids long. V lost 0 bases, J lost 5 bases, and 8 bases lay in between. CDR3 protein: CASSVARGTGELFF. The DNA of the CDR3 is TGTGCCAGCAGCGTAGCTCGCGGAACCGGGGAGCTGTTTTTT.

This clone was observed a few times. V gene TRBV19 combines with J gene TRBJ2-7, with TRBD2 as a possible D gene (5 bases). Germline CDR1 and CDR2: LNHDA and SQIVND (reference sequence). V was trimmed by 5 bases and J by 3 bases, leaving 14 bases between them. This CDR3 has 14 amino acids. The CDR3 region is CASSLREPYYEQYF. The CDR3 coding sequence is TGTGCCAGTAGTTTGAGGGAACCTTACTACGAGCAGTACTTC.

The chain is built from TRBV2 and TRBJ2-4, with 8 bases matching TRBD2. This CDR3 is built from 20 residues. V shed 6 bases and J 1 base; nucleotides not matched to a gene: 20. Germline V CDR1 and CDR2: SNHLY, FYNNEI. The CDR3 DNA sequence: TGTGCCAGCAGGGGAGGAATCGGGAGGGGGGGCGAAGTGGCCAAAAACATTCAGTACTTC. Its translation is CASRGGIGRGGEVAKNIQYF.

This rearrangement joins TRBV2 to TRBJ1-3; weak D call: TRBD1 (5 bases). Trimming took off 7 bases at V and 0 bases at J, with 7 bases between the two ends. The length of the CDR3 is 13 residues. Germline V lookup: CDR1 SNHLY, CDR2 FYNNEI. The CDR3, as DNA: TGTGCCAGCACGGGGGGCTCTGGAAACACCATATATTTT. Translated, it gives CASTGGSGNTIYF. The full variable domain, in which reference TRBV2 and TRBJ1-3 provide the parts outside the CDR3, is EPEVTQTPSHQVTQMGQEVILRCVPISNHLYFYWYRQILGQKVEFLVSFYNNEISEKSEIFDDQFSVERPDGSNFTLKIRSTKLEDSAMYFCASTGGSGNTIYFGEGSWLTVV.

The rearrangement uses TRBV11-2 and TRBJ2-1; 7 bases are shared with TRBD2. This CDR3 region has 15 residues. Per the germline V gene, CDR1 is SGHAT and CDR2 is FQNNGV. The V and J ends lost 2 bases and 6 bases, in that order; junction bases with no gene match: 7. The CDR3 here is CASSLSAGTFNEQFF. The CDR3 coding sequence is TGTGCCAGCAGCTTATCAGCGGGGACGTTCAATGAGCAGTTCTTC.

This clone was found once. The chain is built from TRBV15 and TRBJ1-5, with 7 bases aligning to TRBD1. The germline CDR1 and CDR2 sequences are LNHNV and YYDKDF (reference sequence). Germline trimming cut 5 bases from V and 4 bases from J; bases unmatched to any gene: 8. CDR3 size: 15 residues. CDR3 DNA sequence: TGTGCCACCAGCTTCCACCCACAGGGGAATCAGCCCCAGCATTTT. It encodes CATSFHPQGNQPQHF.

The V and J genes are TRBV19 and TRBJ2-7; D perhaps matches TRBD1 (5 bases). V lost 6 bases, J lost 2 bases, and 11 bases lay in between. Germline V gene sequence: CDR1 LNHDA, CDR2 SQIVND (reference sequence). CDR3 length: 13 amino acids. CDR3 amino acids: CASSSTETYEQYF. Written as DNA, the CDR3 is TGTGCCAGTAGCTCGACAGAAACCTACGAGCAGTACTTC.

V gene TRBV9 combines with J gene TRBJ2-1; TRBD1 aligns across 7 bases. CDR3 length equals 14 residues. With 3 bases clipped from V and 9 bases from J, the junction kept 9 bases outside the gene matches. The germline V gene encodes CDR1 SGDLS and CDR2 YYNGEE. CDR3 in amino acids: CASSGTTGYGEQFF. CDR3 DNA: TGTGCCAGCAGCGGGACGACAGGGTATGGTGAGCAGTTCTTC.